The 18 T cell receptor beta chains reported below all come from one sample, sequenced in a study of T cells after yellow fever vaccination. TCRdb fed the 5' RACE reads into MiXCR, producing one record per CDR3 protein. The table has some 160,000 distinct CDR3 sequences, more than 5.5% seen once. Sequencing was performed on CD4+ T cells sorted from PBMCs, taken 5 to 6 days after the first yellow fever vaccination. These receptors originate from a man between 18 and 29 years old who received the YFV17D yellow fever vaccine.

This clonotype was seen only a few times. The chain has TRBV3-1 and TRBJ2-5; D unresolved. The length of the CDR3 is 14 residues. Germline CDR1 reads LGHDT; CDR2 reads YNNKEL (reference sequence). V was pared by 4 bases and J by 2 bases, with 11 bases between. The CDR3 sequence: CASSPEVWQETQYF. The CDR3 nucleotides are TGTGCCAGCAGCCCAGAGGTTTGGCAAGAGACCCAGTACTTC.

This clonotype was counted at least ten times. The chain employs TRBV5-4 and TRBJ1-4, with D perhaps TRBD1 (6 bases). CDR3 length: 14 amino acids. Per germline, CDR1 SGHNT and CDR2 YYREEE (reference sequence). V lost 2 bases and J 8 bases, leaving 13 bases between the germline ends. Here the CDR3 DNA reads TGTGCCAGCAGCTTACAGGGCGCGGAGGAAAAACTGTTTTTT. Protein: CASSLQGAEEKLFF.

This clonotype has more than one count but fewer than ten. The chain is built from TRBV6-2 or TRBV6-3 and TRBJ2-5, with D unresolved. This CDR3 comprises 14 residues. Trimming took off 0 bases at V and 8 bases at J, with 13 bases between the two ends. In germline, CDR1 is MNHEY, CDR2 SVGEGT. This CDR3 is CASSYSGSKITQYF. CDR3 in DNA: TGTGCCAGCAGTTACTCGGGCAGTAAAATCACCCAGTACTTC.

This clonotype was counted ten times or more. CDR3 protein: CSAPPGGGSPLHF. CDR3 nucleotide sequence: TGCAGTGCCCCGCCAGGGGGCGGTTCACCCCTCCACTTT. The rearrangement links TRBV20-1 to TRBJ1-6; 8 nucleotides line up with TRBD1. The CDR3 length is 13 residues. Germline lookup yields CDR1 DFQATT and CDR2 SNEGSKA (reference sequence). V gave up 6 bases and J gave up 9 bases; unmatched junction bases: 7.

This clonotype was seen many times. V usage is TRBV6-1 and J usage is TRBJ2-2; 10 bases align to TRBD1. This CDR3 has 15 amino acids. Unmatched junction bases numbered 6, after V lost 5 bases and J lost 6 bases. Germline-derived CDR1 and CDR2 are MNHNS and SASEGT. CDR3 DNA sequence: TGTGCCAGCAGTCCGGGACAGGGGATCCCCGGGGAGCTGTTTTTT. Translated: CASSPGQGIPGELFF.

CDR3: CASSLTGLGSNQPQHF. The CDR3 DNA reads as TGCGCCAGCAGCCTGACAGGGCTAGGGAGCAATCAGCCCCAGCATTTT. The chain uses TRBV5-1 and TRBJ1-5; 7 bases align to TRBD1. Trimming removed 4 bases from V and 1 base from J; junction bases left unmatched: 8. Germline V lookup: CDR1 SGHRS, CDR2 YFSETQ. The CDR3 runs to 16 residues.

For this clonotype: Being one base from a much bigger clone, this may be a read error. The rearrangement links TRBV4-1 to TRBJ2-2, with TRBD1 matching over 7 bases. This CDR3 has 14 amino acids. From germline, CDR1 is MGHRA and CDR2 YSYEKL. CDR3 sequence reads: CASGQGQGAGELFF. The CDR3 region has the DNA TGCGCCAGCGGCCAAGGGCAGGGGGCCGGGGAGCTGTTTTTT.

This clonotype was counted at least ten times. This sequence joins TRBV18 and TRBJ2-1; D is undetermined. CDR1 is KGHSH and CDR2 is LQKENI in the germline V gene. The CDR3 extends over 12 amino acids. With 0 bases removed from V and 9 bases from J, the gap between germline ends came to 6 bases. The CDR3 loop is CASSPPSGEQFF. CDR3 coding DNA: TGTGCCAGCTCACCACCTTCAGGTGAGCAGTTCTTC.

This clonotype was counted at least ten times. This chain connects TRBV9 to TRBJ1-2; the D gene is possibly TRBD1 (6 bases). V was cut by 3 bases and J by 0 bases, with 9 bases left in between. The V gene's germline CDR1 is SGDLS and CDR2 YYNGEE. The CDR3 is 14 residues long. The CDR3 spells CASSGTAANYGYTF. The DNA for the CDR3 is TGTGCCAGCAGCGGGACAGCGGCTAACTATGGCTACACCTTC. Drawing the rest from reference TRBV9 and TRBJ1-2, the complete variable domain is DSGVTQTPKHLITATGQRVTLRCSPRSGDLSVYWYQQSLDQGLQFLIQYYNGEERAKGNILERFSAQQFPDLHSELNLSSLELGDSALYFCASSGTAANYGYTFGSGTRLTVV.

This clonotype was seen ten or more times. The chain combines TRBV27 with TRBJ2-1; 11 nucleotides align to TRBD2. The length of the CDR3 is 16 residues. Trimming took 5 bases from V and 3 from J; bases not matched to a gene: 6. Germline V gene data show CDR1 as MNHEY and CDR2 as SMNVEV (reference sequence). The chain's CDR3 is CASSALTSGVYNEQFF. CDR3 in DNA: TGTGCCAGCAGTGCCCTGACTAGCGGGGTCTACAATGAGCAGTTCTTC.

This clonotype was seen many times. This chain connects TRBV5-6 to TRBJ2-1; perhaps TRBD1 as D (6 bases). The ends were cut back, 4 bases at V and 9 bases at J, with 14 bases in the middle. Germline-derived CDR1 and CDR2 are SGHDT and YYEEEE. This CDR3 region has 13 residues. The CDR3 DNA reads TGTGCCAGCAGCCTGCCTCTCAGGGGTGAGCAGTTCTTC. Residues: CASSLPLRGEQFF. Full variable domain (missing parts from reference TRBV5-6 and TRBJ2-1): DAGVTQSPTHLIKTRGQQVTLRCSPKSGHDTVSWYQQALGQGPQFIFQYYEEEERQRGNFPDRFSGHQFPNYSSELNVNALLLGDSALYLCASSLPLRGEQFFGPGTRLTVL.

This clonotype was observed at least ten times. The CDR3 here is CASSELEDTQYF. DNA of the CDR3: TGTGCCAGCAGTGAACTGGAAGATACGCAGTATTTT. The chain couples TRBV2 to TRBJ2-3; no definite D call. The CDR3 runs 12 residues. The ends were cut back, 2 bases at V and 5 bases at J, with 5 bases in the middle. Germline V CDR1 and CDR2: SNHLY, FYNNEI.

This clonotype was recorded many times. The V gene is TRBV20-1, the J gene TRBJ1-6, with D perhaps matching TRBD1 (6 bases). CDR3 length: 15 residues. Germline V gives CDR1 DFQATT, CDR2 SNEGSKA (reference sequence). Trimming cost V 0 bases and J 8 bases, with 14 bases left between them. CDR3 bases: TGCAGTGCTAGAGATCACGACAGGTTCTATTCACCCCTCCACTTT. Amino acids: CSARDHDRFYSPLHF.

The chain joins TRBV27 to TRBJ2-3; no definite D call. The CDR3 is made up of 12 amino acids. CDR1 is MNHEY, CDR2 SMNVEV, per germline (reference sequence). V was cut by 4 bases and J by 12 bases, with 14 bases left in between. The CDR3 spells CASSSHTFQQYF. The CDR3 bases are TGTGCCAGCAGTTCCCACACCTTTCAACAGTATTTT.

The sample holds many counts of this clonotype. J is TRBJ2-1 and V is TRBV12-3 or TRBV12-4, with D possibly matching TRBD2 (7 bases). Trimming pared 5 bases from V and 10 bases from J, leaving 18 bases between. This CDR3 has 14 residues. This CDR3 is CASSRSRGGREQFF. CDR3 bases: TGTGCCAGCAGTCGCTCTCGCGGGGGCCGCGAGCAGTTCTTC.

This clonotype has more than one count but fewer than ten. This chain links TRBV5-5 with TRBJ2-3, with no clear D. The CDR3 is 14 amino acids. Trimming took off 5 bases at V and 2 bases at J, with 12 bases between the two ends. Germline loops: CDR1 SGHKS, CDR2 YYEKEE (reference sequence). The CDR3 sequence is CASSPRVTTDTQYF. CDR3 nucleotides: TGTGCCAGCAGTCCAAGGGTTACCACAGATACGCAGTATTTT.

This clonotype was detected ten times or more. The chain joins TRBV5-1 to TRBJ2-7, with 8 bases aligning to TRBD1. Germline V gene sequence: CDR1 SGHRS, CDR2 YFSETQ. Unmatched junction bases numbered 15, after V lost 4 bases and J lost 3 bases. There are 17 residues in the CDR3. For the CDR3, the DNA is TGCGCCAGCAGCGGCGCAGCAGGGGGCGATGTATTCTACGAGCAGTACTTC. The encoded protein is CASSGAAGGDVFYEQYF.

This chain joins TRBV7-2 and TRBJ2-7, with D uncertain. The CDR3 is 13 amino acids. V shed 1 base and J shed 4 bases, with 8 bases lying between them. Per the germline V gene, CDR1 is SGHTA and CDR2 is FQGNSA. CDR3 in DNA: TGTGCCAGCAGCTTAGGATCTGGGTACGAGCAGTACGTC. It is translated as CASSLGSGYEQYV.